Shown below are 16 T cell receptor beta chains from a single sample sequenced in a study of cytomegalovirus exposure and HLA in healthy donors (TCRdb year 2017). The library came from the immunoSEQ multiplex PCR assay. Sourced from immuneACCESS, this table was stored by TCRdb with only in-frame sequences that have V and J called. A share of the clones is absent; for the studies checked, an unresolved V gene accounts for under half, and the remainder has no known explanation. This sample is represented by approximately 150,000 clones; roughly 87% of them were singletons. The top ten clonotypes cover 4.5% of the sample. Sequencing was performed on PBMCs. Receptors originate from a man aged 18 to 29 in good health and CMV-seropositive.

This sequence joins TRBV5-5 and TRBJ2-7; TRBD1 aligns across 12 bases. Per germline, CDR1 SGHKS and CDR2 YYEKEE (reference sequence). V dropped 6 bases and J dropped 1; count of bases not matched to a gene: 14. The CDR3 has 18 amino acids. CDR3 in amino acids: CASNPLVGQGAASYEQYF. The CDR3 DNA sequence: TGTGCCAGCAACCCTCTCGTGGGACAGGGGGCTGCTTCCTACGAGCAGTACTTC.

This rearrangement joins TRBV28 to TRBJ1-2, with TRBD1 matching over 9 bases. The germline V gene encodes CDR1 MDHEN and CDR2 SYDVKM. J gave up 7 bases and V 5 bases, and 17 bases lay outside the gene matches. The CDR3 extends over 17 amino acids. CDR3 nucleotides: TGTGCCAGCAGTCACCGGGACAGGGAGGCCCAAGGTCGTGGCTACACCTTC. The encoded protein is CASSHRDREAQGRGYTF.

The CDR3, as DNA: TGCGCCAGCAGCCAACAGGGAACGGGACAGGGAAACTATGGCTACACCTTC. It codes for CASSQQGTGQGNYGYTF. This chain uses TRBV4-1 with TRBJ1-2; 9 positions match TRBD1. Trimming removed 2 bases from V and 2 bases from J; junction bases left unmatched: 9. This CDR3 spans 17 amino acids. Germline V CDR1 and CDR2: MGHRA, YSYEKL.

The chain joins TRBV29-1 to TRBJ1-1; D gene unclear. The V gene lost 0 bases and the J gene lost 1 base, with 9 bases spanning the gap. Germline V lookup: CDR1 SQVTM, CDR2 ANQGSEA. The CDR3 runs 14 residues. The CDR3 protein is CSVEDLARNTEAFF. The CDR3 DNA reads as TGCAGCGTTGAAGATCTGGCAAGGAACACTGAAGCTTTCTTT.

This sequence joins TRBV2 and TRBJ1-1; D may be TRBD1 (6 bases). Germline CDR1 is SNHLY and CDR2 is FYNNEI. The V end was cut by 6 bases, the J end by 5 bases, with 16 bases between. This CDR3 spans 14 amino acids. This CDR3 is CASRSGAGGTEAFF. CDR3 nucleotides: TGTGCCAGCAGATCGGGGGCCGGGGGGACTGAAGCTTTCTTT.

V and J are TRBV9 and TRBJ1-5, with 9 bases lining up with TRBD1. CDR1 and CDR2 (germline): SGDLS, YYNGEE. This CDR3 region has 14 residues. J lost 9 bases, V lost 3 bases, and 7 bases had no gene match. The CDR3 region is CASSDGTGRVPQHF. CDR3 DNA: TGTGCCAGCAGCGACGGGACAGGGAGGGTGCCCCAGCATTTT. The variable domain in full, completed from reference TRBV9 and TRBJ1-5, reads DSGVTQTPKHLITATGQRVTLRCSPRSGDLSVYWYQQSLDQGLQFLIQYYNGEERAKGNILERFSAQQFPDLHSELNLSSLELGDSALYFCASSDGTGRVPQHFGDGTRLSIL.

This chain links TRBV4-1 with TRBJ2-3, with D possibly TRBD2 on 5 matching bases. Trimming took off 0 bases at V and 2 bases at J, with 12 bases between the two ends. Per the germline V gene, CDR1 is MGHRA and CDR2 is YSYEKL. This CDR3 contains 16 residues. CDR3 nucleotides: TGCGCCAGCAGCCAAGATCCGCAGCGGACCACAGATACGCAGTATTTT. It translates to CASSQDPQRTTDTQYF.

V gene TRBV6-1 combines with J gene TRBJ2-2; 11 bases line up with TRBD2. With V trimmed by 4 bases and J by 6 bases, 4 bases remained unmatched. The CDR3 runs 15 residues. The germline V gene has CDR1 MNHNS and CDR2 SASEGT. CDR3 nucleotide sequence: TGTGCCAGCAGTGGACTAGCGGGACCTGCCGGGGAGCTGTTTTTT. Its protein is CASSGLAGPAGELFF.

This rearrangement joins TRBV28 to TRBJ1-1; D gene ambiguous. Trimming left V 7 bases short and J 1 base short, with 13 bases between. CDR3 length: 14 residues. In germline, CDR1 is MDHEN, CDR2 SYDVKM. The CDR3 sequence: CASKNAGGNTEAFF. Written as DNA, the CDR3 is TGTGCCAGCAAAAACGCGGGCGGGAACACTGAAGCTTTCTTT.

The chain joins TRBV10-3 to TRBJ2-3; 8 bases are shared with TRBD2. The germline CDR1 and CDR2 sequences are ENHRY and SYGVKD. The CDR3 runs 14 residues. After removal of 4 bases from V and 4 bases from J, the junction contained 4 bases not matched to a gene. Here the CDR3 reads CAISGDGGADTQYF. The DNA of the CDR3 is TGTGCCATCAGTGGGGACGGGGGGGCAGATACGCAGTATTTT.

This chain connects TRBV18 to TRBJ1-5, with TRBD1 matching over 8 bases. Unmatched junction bases numbered 8, after V lost 4 bases and J lost 6 bases. Germline loops: CDR1 KGHSH, CDR2 LQKENI. The CDR3 spans 15 residues. The CDR3 DNA follows: TGTGCCAGCTCACAAGCGACAGGGGAATCTCAGCCCCAGCATTTT. It is translated as CASSQATGESQPQHF.

This clone was counted once. The gene calls are TRBV6-5 and TRBJ1-1; TRBD1 might be the D (6 bases). V was cut by 5 bases and J by 4 bases, with 11 bases left in between. This CDR3 spans 13 amino acids. Germline CDR1 is MNHEY and CDR2 is SVGAGI. The DNA of the CDR3 is TGTGCCAGCAGTACCCAACAGGGCACTGAAGCTTTCTTT. Protein product: CASSTQQGTEAFF.

The V and J genes are TRBV27 and TRBJ1-2, with 8 bases lining up with TRBD1. This CDR3 is built from 14 residues. The V gene's germline CDR1 is MNHEY and CDR2 SMNVEV (reference sequence). The J segment lost 8 bases and the V segment lost 7 bases, leaving 12 bases of the junction unmatched. CDR3 in DNA: TGTGCCAGCACCCGAAGGGGACAGGATATAGGCTACACCTTC. Protein product: CASTRRGQDIGYTF.

J is TRBJ2-7 and V is TRBV5-1; TRBD1 matches at 8 bases. This CDR3 has 15 amino acids. V shed 6 bases, J shed 9 bases, and the junction held 17 bases outside the gene matches. Germline CDR1 is SGHRS and CDR2 is YFSETQ. CDR3 protein: CASTPRGQVGWRQYF. The DNA of the CDR3 is TGCGCCAGCACCCCCAGGGGACAGGTGGGGTGGCGGCAGTACTTC. Full variable domain (rest looked up from reference TRBV5-1 and TRBJ2-7): KAGVTQTPRYLIKTRGQQVTLSCSPISGHRSVSWYQQTPGQGLQFLFEYFSETQRNKGNFPGRFSGRQFSNSRSEMNVSTLELGDSALYLCASTPRGQVGWRQYFGPGTRLTVT.

The chain employs TRBV6-4 and TRBJ1-2, with 9 bases that match TRBD1. V lost 0 bases to trimming and J lost 7 bases; unmatched junction nucleotides: 9. The germline V gene has CDR1 MRHNA and CDR2 SNTAGT. The CDR3 is 16 amino acids. The CDR3 loop reads CASSDSPGQGEVGYTF. The DNA of the CDR3 is TGTGCCAGCAGTGACTCACCGGGACAGGGCGAGGTTGGCTACACCTTC.

The chain uses TRBV9 and TRBJ2-3, with TRBD1 as a possible D gene (7 bases). The CDR3 loop spans 18 amino acids. Germline values: CDR1 SGDLS, CDR2 YYNGEE. The V and J ends lost 4 bases and 0 bases respectively, with 21 bases between them. CDR3 bases: TGTGCCAGCAGCCATCCCCGGGGCAGGGGGACTAGCACAGATACGCAGTATTTT. It encodes CASSHPRGRGTSTDTQYF.